Shown below are 8 T cell receptor beta chains from a single sample sequenced in a study of cytomegalovirus exposure and HLA in healthy donors. Clones were sequenced by immunoSEQ multiplex PCR, and TCRdb holds only the in-frame ones, with some missing. The data contain some 85,000 clones, approximately 96% of them seen just once; the ten biggest clones take up about 1.3%. Sequencing was done on a sample of PBMCs. These receptors were taken from a young woman in good health and CMV-seronegative.

This chain joins TRBV7-9 and TRBJ2-5; D uncertain. The CDR3 consists of 10 residues. Germline CDR1 and CDR2: SEHNR and FQNEAQ (reference sequence). The ends were cut back, 5 bases at V and 4 bases at J, with 2 bases in the middle. In DNA, the CDR3 is TGTGCCAGCAGCCGAGAGACCCAGTACTTC. Protein: CASSRETQYF.

The V gene is TRBV4-2, the J gene TRBJ2-1, with TRBD2 matching 11 bases. Germline V gene data show CDR1 as LGHNA and CDR2 as YNFKEQ. This CDR3 is built from 13 residues. V shed 5 bases, J shed 9 bases, and the junction held 3 bases outside the gene matches. CDR3 region: CASSEGLAGEQFF. In nucleotides, the CDR3 is TGTGCCAGCAGCGAAGGACTAGCGGGTGAGCAGTTCTTC.

This clone appeared a single time. This sequence joins TRBV25-1 and TRBJ1-1; 9 nucleotides align to TRBD1. This CDR3 contains 14 residues. V lost 7 bases, J lost 4 bases, and 7 bases stayed unmatched. CDR1 MGHDK and CDR2 SYGVNS come from the germline V gene. In DNA form, the CDR3 reads TGTGCCAGCACTTCCGGACAGGGGCTCACTGAAGCTTTCTTT. It is translated as CASTSGQGLTEAFF.

The V gene is TRBV30, the J gene TRBJ1-5; weak D call: TRBD1 (5 bases). CDR1 and CDR2 (germline): GTSNPN, SVGIG (reference sequence). CDR3 length equals 13 residues. Trimming took 5 bases from V and 1 from J, leaving 9 bases between them. The CDR3 protein is CAWGRQSNQPQHF. The CDR3 region has the DNA TGTGCCTGGGGTCGACAGAGCAATCAGCCCCAGCATTTT.

CDR3 nucleotides: TGTGCCAGCAGCTTTGGGAGAGGAGTTGAAGCTTTCTTT. Translation gives CASSFGRGVEAFF. The gene calls are TRBV11-2 and TRBJ1-1; D is uncertain. The V end was cut by 3 bases, the J end by 7 bases, with 12 bases between. There are 13 residues in the CDR3. CDR1 is SGHAT and CDR2 is FQNNGV in the germline V gene.

The chain has TRBV10-1 and TRBJ2-4; 10 bases agree with TRBD2. This CDR3 region has 15 residues. V trimming: 0 bases; J trimming: 6 bases; junction bases outside the gene matches: 2. Germline CDR1 and CDR2: WNHNN and SYGVQD (reference sequence). CDR3 nucleotide sequence: TGCGCCAGCAGTGAGTCCGAGCGGGAGGGAAACATTCAGTACTTC. Residues: CASSESEREGNIQYF.

This chain links TRBV28 with TRBJ2-7; 7 bases match TRBD1. The ends lost 2 bases at V and 0 bases at J; junction bases unmatched: 10. The length of the CDR3 is 17 residues. Germline V CDR1 and CDR2: MDHEN, SYDVKM. The CDR3 protein is CASSLPRQGPSSYEQYF. DNA for the CDR3: TGTGCCAGCAGTTTACCCCGACAGGGACCTTCCTCCTACGAGCAGTACTTC.

V is TRBV11-2 and J is TRBJ1-5; no clear D gene. This CDR3 has 17 residues. Trimming shortened V by 5 bases and J by 1 base, and 18 bases separated the two germline ends. Germline CDR1 SGHAT, CDR2 FQNNGV. The DNA of the CDR3 is TGTGCCAGCAGCCGTATCCCAACATTAAGAAGCAATCAGCCCCAGCATTTT. Its translation is CASSRIPTLRSNQPQHF.